This passage covers 31 T cell receptor beta chains from one sample sequenced in a study of blood T cell repertoires in COVID-19. The method was immunoSEQ multiplex PCR; TCRdb's version includes in-frame clones alone and lacks a portion of them. The data show 200,000 to 250,000 clones, 85% to 90% seen once. Sequences were obtained from peripheral blood. The source of these receptors is a man aged 50 or older with COVID-19, enrolled during active disease.

The chain recombines TRBV3-1 (or the pseudogene TRBV3-2) with TRBJ2-4, with D maybe TRBD1 (5 bases). Germline lookup yields CDR1 LGHDT and CDR2 YNNKEL (reference sequence). The CDR3 runs to 15 residues. V lost 4 bases, J lost 3 bases, and 13 bases lay in between. The DNA for the CDR3 is TGTGCCAGCAGCCCGCAGGGTTTAGACAAAAACATTCAGTACTTC. It yields the protein CASSPQGLDKNIQYF.

The V and J genes are TRBV4-2 and TRBJ1-2, with 10 bases that match TRBD1. V trimming: 4 bases; J trimming: 6 bases; junction bases outside the gene matches: 11. The CDR3 is made up of 16 amino acids. The germline V gene encodes CDR1 LGHNA and CDR2 YNFKEQ. The CDR3 DNA sequence: TGTGCCAGCAGCCCCCCTAGACAGGGGGCATTGGATGGCTACACCTTC. Translation: CASSPPRQGALDGYTF.

There are a few counts of this clone. The chain employs TRBV3-1 (or the pseudogene TRBV3-2) and TRBJ1-6; D not certain. CDR3 size: 14 residues. The germline CDR1 and CDR2 sequences are LGHDT and YNNKEL (reference sequence). Trimming removed 1 base at V and 6 bases at J, with 7 bases between. In DNA, the CDR3 is TGTGCCAGCAGCCAAGTGCCCAGTAATTCACCCCTCCACTTT. Its protein is CASSQVPSNSPLHF.

The rearrangement joins TRBV14 to TRBJ2-5; 11 bases agree with TRBD1. This CDR3 is 18 amino acids long. The germline CDR1 and CDR2 sequences are SGHDN and FVKESK. After removal of 3 bases from V and 1 base from J, the junction contained 10 bases not matched to a gene. The CDR3 nucleotides are TGTGCCAGCAGCCATCGGACAGGGGGCAGCCCCTCCCAAGAGACCCAGTACTTC. This encodes CASSHRTGGSPSQETQYF.

The chain links TRBV2 to TRBJ2-7; possible D gene TRBD2, 6 bases. Germline V gene lookup returns CDR1 SNHLY and CDR2 FYNNEI. The V end lost 7 bases, the J end lost 12 bases, and 19 bases lay between the germline ends. The CDR3 contains 12 residues. CDR3 nucleotides: TGTGCCAGCACCGAGCATGGAAGGGGAGGGTACTTC. Translation gives CASTEHGRGGYF.

J is TRBJ1-4 and V is TRBV30; 12 bases fit TRBD1. Unmatched junction bases numbered 6, after V lost 2 bases and J lost 8 bases. CDR3 length: 15 amino acids. CDR1 is GTSNPN and CDR2 is SVGIG in the germline V gene (reference sequence). CDR3 protein: CAWSIGTGGSEKLFF. The DNA for the CDR3 is TGTGCCTGGAGTATAGGGACAGGGGGCTCGGAAAAACTGTTTTTT.

V gene TRBV7-6 combines with J gene TRBJ1-3; possibly TRBD1 for D (5 bases). CDR3 length: 18 amino acids. Germline V gene data show CDR1 as SGHVS and CDR2 as FNYEAQ. V lost 5 bases and J 0 bases, leaving 20 bases between the germline ends. The CDR3 DNA sequence: TGTGCCAGCAGCCGGACAAGGTCCTCAAGGGGCTCTGGAAACACCATATATTTT. Amino acid sequence: CASSRTRSSRGSGNTIYF.

This clone was detected only once. The rearrangement links TRBV6-1 to TRBJ1-5; D is unresolved. Germline lookup yields CDR1 MNHNS and CDR2 SASEGT. This CDR3 is 18 amino acids long. Between the trimmed V and J ends, which lost 0 bases and 0 bases, there was a span of 15 bases. The CDR3 region is CASSEAAGGPDSNQPQHF. DNA of the CDR3: TGTGCCAGCAGTGAAGCGGCCGGCGGGCCGGATAGCAATCAGCCCCAGCATTTT.

The chain recombines TRBV6-5 with TRBJ1-2; D uncertain. This CDR3 is built from 13 residues. Trimming took 7 bases from V and 4 from J, leaving 13 bases between them. Germline CDR1 MNHEY, CDR2 SVGAGI. As DNA, the CDR3 is TGTGCCAGCAACGAGGGCAGCCTCTATGGCTACACCTTC. It yields the protein CASNEGSLYGYTF.

CDR3 residues: CSASILNANYGYTF. CDR3 sequence (DNA): TGCAGTGCTAGTATACTGAATGCTAACTATGGCTACACCTTC. The J gene is TRBJ1-2, the V gene TRBV20-1; no definite D call. Trimming took off 3 bases at V and 0 bases at J, with 11 bases between the two ends. The CDR3 covers 14 residues. Per the germline V gene, CDR1 is DFQATT and CDR2 is SNEGSKA (reference sequence).

The chain links TRBV5-1 to TRBJ1-4; no firm D call. Between the trimmed V and J ends, which lost 4 bases and 0 bases, there was a span of 10 bases. This CDR3 comprises 15 residues. Germline loops: CDR1 SGHRS, CDR2 YFSETQ. CDR3 DNA: TGCGCCAGCAGCGCCGGGATTCCAACTAATGAAAAACTGTTTTTT. Protein sequence: CASSAGIPTNEKLFF.

The table lists this clone with a few counts. V and J are TRBV19 and TRBJ2-1; 8 bases fit TRBD2. The germline CDR1 and CDR2 sequences are LNHDA and SQIVND (reference sequence). This CDR3 region has 13 residues. The V segment lost 7 bases and the J segment 6 bases; nucleotides outside the gene matches: 5. CDR3 region: CASTPGLVNEQFF. The CDR3 DNA is TGTGCCAGTACACCGGGACTAGTCAATGAGCAGTTCTTC. The whole variable domain, remainder taken from reference TRBV19 and TRBJ2-1, is DGGITQSPKYLFRKEGQNVTLSCEQNLNHDAMYWYRQDPGQGLRLIYYSQIVNDFQKGDIAEGYSVSREKKESFPLTVTSAQKNPTAFYLCASTPGLVNEQFFGPGTRLTVL.

CDR3 coding DNA: TGTGCCAGCTCCGGGGACAGCCTTATGGTAGGGGAGCTGTTTTTT. Its protein is CASSGDSLMVGELFF. The V and J genes are TRBV7-9 and TRBJ2-2; TRBD1 agrees at 7 bases. The CDR3 runs 15 residues. Trimming took 8 bases from V and 8 from J; bases not matched to a gene: 14. Germline V gene data show CDR1 as SEHNR and CDR2 as FQNEAQ (reference sequence).

The chain recombines TRBV6-6 with TRBJ2-3, with TRBD2 matching over 8 bases. V trimming: 6 bases; J trimming: 4 bases; junction bases outside the gene matches: 6. Germline CDR1 reads MNHNY; CDR2 reads SVGAGI (reference sequence). The CDR3 runs to 14 residues. In DNA form, the CDR3 reads TGTGCCAGCAGACGGGAGGGCCTCGCAGATACGCAGTATTTT. Translated: CASRREGLADTQYF.

The chain combines TRBV27 with TRBJ2-7; TRBD2 matches at 12 bases. Germline values: CDR1 MNHEY, CDR2 SMNVEV (reference sequence). Trimming at V came to 6 bases and at J to 2 bases, leaving 5 bases not matched to a gene. The CDR3 is 15 amino acids. CDR3 in amino acids: CASRQTSGGPYEQYF. The CDR3 DNA reads TGTGCCAGCAGGCAGACTAGCGGGGGACCCTACGAGCAGTACTTC.

This chain uses TRBV24-1 with TRBJ1-2, with D tentatively TRBD1 (6 bases). Germline assignment: CDR1 KGHDR and CDR2 SFDVKD. The V end lost 5 bases, the J end lost 2 bases, and 14 bases lay between the germline ends. The CDR3 runs to 15 residues. The CDR3 bases are TGTGCCACCAGTGTCCTGGACAGTTTGAACTATGGCTACACCTTC. Translated: CATSVLDSLNYGYTF.

This clone was recorded only once. The chain joins TRBV28 to TRBJ2-3; 8 bases agree with TRBD2. With 5 bases clipped from V and 2 bases from J, the junction kept 15 bases outside the gene matches. The CDR3 has 18 residues. Per the germline V gene, CDR1 is MDHEN and CDR2 is SYDVKM. DNA of the CDR3: TGTGCCAGCAGTCCCCCTGCCCGGGGCGGGGGGACCACAGATACGCAGTATTTT. It translates to CASSPPARGGGTTDTQYF.

The genes are TRBV9 and TRBJ2-5; D might be TRBD1 (5 bases). The CDR3 extends over 15 amino acids. Germline CDR1 and CDR2: SGDLS and YYNGEE. The V and J ends lost 1 base and 3 bases respectively, with 13 bases between them. The CDR3: CASSVQAAGKETQYF. The DNA for the CDR3 is TGTGCCAGCAGCGTACAAGCTGCAGGGAAAGAGACCCAGTACTTC.

This clone turned up a few times. The chain is built from TRBV6-5 and TRBJ2-1, with D maybe TRBD2 (6 bases). V lost 7 bases and J 1 base, leaving 11 bases between the germline ends. The CDR3 length is 14 residues. Germline assignment: CDR1 MNHEY and CDR2 SVGAGI. The CDR3 protein is CASKESGSYNEQFF. The CDR3 DNA is TGTGCCAGCAAGGAGAGCGGGTCCTACAATGAGCAGTTCTTC.

This clone was picked up one time. The CDR3 loop reads CASSETGTEYEQYF. The DNA of the CDR3 is TGCGCCAGCAGTGAGACCGGGACAGAATACGAGCAGTACTTC. The chain carries TRBV10-2 and TRBJ2-7; 7 bases are a match to TRBD1. Germline V gene data show CDR1 as WSHSY and CDR2 as SAAADI. The V gene end was trimmed by 2 bases and the J gene end by 4 bases; junction bases not matched to a gene: 5. This CDR3 contains 14 residues.

The chain recombines TRBV24-1 with TRBJ1-5; 10 bases line up with TRBD1. Germline CDR1 is KGHDR and CDR2 is SFDVKD. V was clipped by 3 bases and J by 5 bases; unmatched bases: 6. The CDR3 totals 16 residues. The CDR3 DNA reads TGTGCCACCAGTGATCCCAGGGACAGGGGAGATCAGCCCCAGCATTTT. Residues: CATSDPRDRGDQPQHF.

This chain joins TRBV30 and TRBJ1-3; D gene uncertain. Germline CDR1 GTSNPN, CDR2 SVGIG (reference sequence). CDR3 length equals 12 residues. V was clipped by 1 base and J by 4 bases, with 5 bases between them. In DNA, the CDR3 is TGTGCCTGGAGTGCGCGGGGAAACACCATATATTTT. As protein: CAWSARGNTIYF.

This chain connects TRBV3-1 (or the pseudogene TRBV3-2) to TRBJ1-4; 8 positions match TRBD1. V shed 0 bases and J 6 bases; nucleotides not matched to a gene: 6. The CDR3 consists of 16 residues. Germline values: CDR1 LGHDT, CDR2 YNNKEL (reference sequence). The CDR3 reads CASSQEGQGAYEKLFF. The DNA for the CDR3 is TGTGCCAGCAGCCAAGAGGGGCAGGGGGCATATGAAAAACTGTTTTTT.

A few counts support this clone. This chain joins TRBV21-1 and TRBJ2-7; TRBD2 was called by the table and not checked on the DNA. TRBV21-1 is an annotated pseudogene. CDR3 length equals 19 residues. The CDR3 region is CASSNLGHTTSESSYEQYF. In DNA, the CDR3 is TGTGCCAGCAGCAACTTGGGACACACGACTAGCGAAAGCTCCTACGAGCAGTACTTC.

The chain carries TRBV10-3 and TRBJ2-3; D is undetermined. Deletions cut 0 bases from V and 1 base from J, with 8 bases between. Germline CDR1 and CDR2: ENHRY and SYGVKD. The CDR3 length is 15 residues. The CDR3 nucleotides are TGTGCCATCAGTGAGTCGGCACAACGCACAGATACGCAGTATTTT. Amino acid sequence: CAISESAQRTDTQYF.

V usage is TRBV6-5 and J usage is TRBJ2-3; D perhaps matches TRBD2 (6 bases). The CDR3 contains 13 residues. The V gene's germline CDR1 is MNHEY and CDR2 SVGAGI. Trimming pared 6 bases from V and 6 bases from J, leaving 13 bases between. For the CDR3, the DNA is TGTGCCAGCAGGTCCGGGGGTGGGGATACGCAGTATTTT. Its protein product is CASRSGGGDTQYF.

Points on this clone: The junction does not match germline at one end; this may be a read error. The chain has TRBV24-1 and TRBJ2-3; no reliable D call. The CDR3 totals 10 residues. Germline V gene lookup returns CDR1 KGHDR and CDR2 SFDVKD. The CDR3 nucleotides are TGTGCCACCAGTGATTTGTCTCCTAGTTTT. Its translation is CATSDLSPSF.

This clone was seen a handful of times. The V gene is TRBV21-1, the J gene TRBJ1-6. TRBV21-1 is classified as a pseudogene. The CDR3 length is 14 residues. This CDR3 is CASRRANYNSPLHF. CDR3 DNA sequence: TGTGCCAGCAGGAGGGCAAATTATAATTCACCCCTCCACTTT.

The rearrangement uses TRBV18 and TRBJ2-2; D unresolved. The germline V gene has CDR1 KGHSH and CDR2 LQKENI. The CDR3 is 13 amino acids. Trimming removed 3 bases from V and 8 bases from J, with 10 bases in between. The DNA for the CDR3 is TGTGCCAGCTCACCCCGCGAGGCTGGGGAGCTGTTTTTT. Protein sequence: CASSPREAGELFF. Using reference TRBV18 and TRBJ2-2 for the parts outside the CDR3, the full variable domain is NAGVMQNPRHLVRRRGQEARLRCSPMKGHSHVYWYRQLPEEGLKFMVYLQKENIIDESGMPKERFSAEFPKEGPSILRIQQVVRGDSAAYFCASSPREAGELFFGEGSRLTVL.

The chain has TRBV6-4 and TRBJ2-2; tentatively, D is TRBD2 (6 bases). Germline CDR1 is MRHNA and CDR2 is SNTAGT. V was trimmed by 6 bases and J by 5 bases, leaving 19 bases between them. This CDR3 spans 16 amino acids. The chain's CDR3 is CASSALGGVRTGELFF. In nucleotides, the CDR3 is TGTGCCAGCAGCGCCCTCGGGGGAGTACGAACCGGGGAGCTGTTTTTT.

The chain joins TRBV18 to TRBJ2-1; 9 bases are shared with TRBD2. Germline loops: CDR1 KGHSH, CDR2 LQKENI. The CDR3 extends over 16 amino acids. With V trimmed by 3 bases and J by 0 bases, 3 bases remained unmatched. In DNA form, the CDR3 reads TGTGCCAGCTCACCTACTAGCGGGTTCTCCTACAATGAGCAGTTCTTC. It yields the protein CASSPTSGFSYNEQFF.